This TCR beta chain stems from a study of shared clonotypes between healthy human individuals. This CDR3 has 17 residues. Germline assignment: CDR1 MDHEN and CDR2 SYDVKM. The V and J ends lost 1 base and 8 bases respectively, with 20 bases between them. Regarding the study as a whole: Sharing across four donors was highest in naive CD4 (roughly 5%) and lowest in memory CD8 (roughly 0.4%). Sampling included only blood; tissue repertoires likely differ.

In regard to this clone: Its specificity is not known.

The assay was immunoSEQ multiplex PCR, and TCRdb's table has in-frame clones only and misses some. The sample contains 2 million to 2.5 million clones, 90% to 96% of which appear only once. The sequence derives from a man aged 18-30 years in good health. What was sequenced was naive CD4+ T cells sorted from blood. The subset here: CD45RA+ positively selected. The chain uses TRBV28 and TRBJ1-4; D call uncertain. CDR3 sequence: CASSLLPASGVEEKLFF. DNA of the CDR3: TGTGCCAGCAGTTTATTACCGGCAAGTGGAGTGGAAGAAAAACTGTTTTTT.